Below are 20 T cell receptor beta chains sequenced from a single sample in a study of beta chain features in type 1 diabetes. Their recognized antigens are unknown. Reverse transcribing all isolated RNA meant expressed TCRB transcripts were sequenced. Profiling relied on immunoSEQ multiplex PCR, and the TCRdb table lists in-frame clones only, not all of them. The table records approximately 170,000 clones, over 6% of them present only once. Overall study results and limits: Within each of all four CD4+ subsets, Type 1 diabetes patients had TCRB CDR3s that were moderately but significantly shorter.

The material sequenced was central memory CD4+ T cells from blood. The source is a man between 18 and 29 years old with type 1 diabetes.

This rearrangement joins TRBV5-1 to TRBJ2-3, with 10 bases fitting TRBD1. In germline, CDR1 is SGHRS, CDR2 YFSETQ. V trimming: 7 bases; J trimming: 12 bases; junction bases outside the gene matches: 2. The CDR3 runs to 10 residues. The CDR3 here is CASGDRGQYF. Here the CDR3 DNA reads TGCGCCAGCGGGGACAGGGGACAGTATTTT. Looking up the rest from reference TRBV5-1 and TRBJ2-3 gives the full variable domain: KAGVTQTPRYLIKTRGQQVTLSCSPISGHRSVSWYQQTPGQGLQFLFEYFSETQRNKGNFPGRFSGRQFSNSRSEMNVSTLELGDSALYLCASGDRGQYFGPGTRLTVL.

The table lists this clone with a few counts. Other DNA sequences in the same sample also yield this CDR3. The rearrangement uses TRBV7-9 and TRBJ1-5, with a tentative D call TRBD1 (6 bases). Trimming cost V 3 bases and J 4 bases, with 10 bases left between them. Germline CDR1 and CDR2: SEHNR and FQNEAQ (reference sequence). This CDR3 has 14 amino acids. The CDR3 coding sequence is TGTGCCAGCAGCTTGCAGGGGTCTAATCAGCCCCAGCATTTT. Amino acids: CASSLQGSNQPQHF. The full variable domain, rest sourced from reference TRBV7-9 and TRBJ1-5, is DTGVSQNPRHKITKRGQNVTFRCDPISEHNRLYWYRQTLGQGPEFLTYFQNEAQLEKSRLLSDRFSAERPKGSFSTLEIQRTEQGDSAMYLCASSLQGSNQPQHFGDGTRLSIL.

V is TRBV21-1 and J is TRBJ1-2; TRBD1, the D gene given by the table, was not confirmed from the DNA. TRBV21-1 is flagged as a pseudogene. This CDR3 comprises 14 residues. The CDR3 nucleotides read TGTGCCAGCAGTGGACAAAGGATCGACTATGGCTACACCTTC. Its translation is CASSGQRIDYGYTF.

There are many counts of this clone. The CDR3 DNA follows: TGTGCCAGCAGGATCGGGGGGTCGGGTAATTCACCCCTCCACTTT. Its protein product is CASRIGGSGNSPLHF. The rearrangement links TRBV7-2 to TRBJ1-6, with a possible D match to TRBD1 (5 bases). V was pared by 6 bases and J by 6 bases, with 15 bases between. Germline assignment: CDR1 SGHTA and CDR2 FQGNSA. There are 15 residues in the CDR3.

V usage is TRBV6-6 and J usage is TRBJ2-7; 9 bases line up with TRBD1. The CDR3 runs to 14 residues. Germline V gene lookup returns CDR1 MNHNY and CDR2 SVGAGI (reference sequence). Germline trimming cut 4 bases from V and 6 bases from J; bases unmatched to any gene: 7. Written as DNA, the CDR3 is TGTGCCAGCAGTTTGGGGACAGGGTCTCCCGAGCAGTACTTC. It specifies CASSLGTGSPEQYF.

This clone was seen a few times. This rearrangement joins TRBV7-9 to TRBJ1-5; TRBD1 agrees at 10 bases. V gave up 5 bases and J gave up 3 bases; unmatched junction bases: 7. This CDR3 spans 16 amino acids. Looked up from germline, CDR1 is SEHNR and CDR2 is FQNEAQ (reference sequence). The CDR3 loop is CASSGGGTGANQPQHF. CDR3 in DNA: TGTGCCAGCAGCGGGGGAGGGACAGGGGCCAATCAGCCCCAGCATTTT.

This clone was seen more than once but under ten times. The chain couples TRBV30 to TRBJ2-1; 11 bases fit TRBD2. The CDR3 spans 11 residues. J gave up 15 bases and V 5 bases, and 6 bases lay outside the gene matches. Germline values: CDR1 GTSNPN, CDR2 SVGIG (reference sequence). The CDR3 protein is CAWELAGGRFF. The CDR3, as DNA: TGTGCCTGGGAATTAGCGGGGGGGAGGTTCTTC.

The chain links TRBV9 to TRBJ2-3; the match to TRBD2 covers 9 bases. V lost 2 bases and J lost 0; bases outside the gene matches: 10. Germline V gene data show CDR1 as SGDLS and CDR2 as YYNGEE. This CDR3 comprises 18 residues. The CDR3: CASSVSSGVYPSTDTQYF. For the CDR3, the DNA is TGTGCCAGCAGCGTGTCTAGCGGGGTTTACCCTAGCACAGATACGCAGTATTTT.

This clone was seen ten or more times. The chain couples TRBV6-1 to TRBJ1-2, with 8 nucleotides matching TRBD1. Germline CDR1 reads MNHNS; CDR2 reads SASEGT. CDR3 length equals 14 residues. V lost 4 bases, J lost 3 bases, and 4 bases stayed unmatched. The CDR3 DNA is TGTGCCAGCAGTGGACAGGGGAGCGACTATGGCTACACCTTC. It yields the protein CASSGQGSDYGYTF.

This chain uses TRBV27 with TRBJ2-1; the D is unclear. The germline V gene encodes CDR1 MNHEY and CDR2 SMNVEV (reference sequence). V gave up 5 bases and J gave up 10 bases, with 12 bases separating them. The CDR3 length is 12 residues. The CDR3 DNA is TGTGCCAGCAGTCACTATGACCGCGAGCAGTTCTTC. Amino acids: CASSHYDREQFF.

This clone was picked up a small number of times. This rearrangement joins TRBV2 to TRBJ2-1; 14 positions match TRBD2. Germline trimming cut 3 bases from V and 7 bases from J; bases unmatched to any gene: 11. The CDR3 totals 18 residues. Germline V gene data show CDR1 as SNHLY and CDR2 as FYNNEI. The CDR3 reads CASSDRTSGGLGGNEQFF. For the CDR3, the DNA is TGTGCCAGCAGTGATCGGACTAGCGGGGGGCTAGGGGGTAATGAGCAGTTCTTC.

This chain joins TRBV27 and TRBJ2-7; perhaps TRBD1 as D (6 bases). This CDR3 comprises 14 residues. Germline V gives CDR1 MNHEY, CDR2 SMNVEV (reference sequence). With 6 bases removed from V and 2 bases from J, the gap between germline ends came to 14 bases. CDR3 region: CASRGHLPPYEQYF. In DNA form, the CDR3 reads TGTGCCAGCAGGGGACACCTCCCTCCCTACGAGCAGTACTTC.

This clone was counted at least ten times. The J gene is TRBJ2-7, the V gene TRBV9; D is undetermined. Germline lookup yields CDR1 SGDLS and CDR2 YYNGEE. V was pared by 0 bases and J by 2 bases, with 9 bases between. The CDR3 contains 14 residues. CDR3 DNA sequence: TGTGCCAGCAGCGTAGACCCAGATACCTACGAGCAGTACTTC. Translated, it gives CASSVDPDTYEQYF.

V usage is TRBV28 and J usage is TRBJ2-5, with 8 positions matching TRBD2. CDR3 length: 15 amino acids. Germline lookup yields CDR1 MDHEN and CDR2 SYDVKM. The junction had 14 bases not matched to a gene; V was cut back by 10 bases and J by 4 bases. CDR3 region: CATHLSGSARETQYF. In nucleotides, the CDR3 is TGTGCCACCCACCTCAGCGGGAGCGCCAGAGAGACCCAGTACTTC.

The V gene is TRBV2, the J gene TRBJ2-7, with 10 nucleotides matching TRBD1. Germline CDR1 reads SNHLY; CDR2 reads FYNNEI. Trimming at V came to 1 base and at J to 7 bases, leaving 4 bases not matched to a gene. The CDR3 sequence is 14 residues long. This CDR3 is CASSEEGQGLEQYF. The DNA for the CDR3 is TGTGCCAGCAGTGAAGAGGGACAGGGGTTGGAGCAGTACTTC.

This clone appeared a few times. The rearrangement joins TRBV28 to TRBJ1-2; a weak D match, TRBD1 (6 bases). CDR3 length: 16 residues. The germline V gene has CDR1 MDHEN and CDR2 SYDVKM. V lost 4 bases and J lost 0, with 15 bases in between. DNA for the CDR3: TGTGCCAGCAGTTCGGCTACAGGGATCGCTAACTATGGCTACACCTTC. Translated: CASSSATGIANYGYTF.

This clone was seen many times. This chain connects TRBV2 to TRBJ2-1; 12 bases are shared with TRBD2. The CDR3 loop spans 15 amino acids. V was clipped by 5 bases and J by 4 bases; unmatched bases: 3. Germline loops: CDR1 SNHLY, CDR2 FYNNEI. The CDR3 sequence is CASSPLAGGYNEQFF. The CDR3 DNA reads TGTGCCAGCAGTCCTCTAGCGGGAGGGTACAATGAGCAGTTCTTC.

J is TRBJ1-2 and V is TRBV18; unclear D gene. V was cut by 2 bases and J by 8 bases, with 18 bases left in between. The CDR3 is made up of 15 amino acids. Germline V gene data show CDR1 as KGHSH and CDR2 as LQKENI. The CDR3 region is CASSPGQSGALGYTF. CDR3 DNA: TGTGCCAGCTCACCAGGGCAATCGGGAGCGTTAGGCTACACCTTC.

The rearrangement links TRBV28 to TRBJ1-1; D is ambiguous. The CDR3 totals 14 residues. Trimming stripped 5 bases from V and 3 bases from J, with 13 bases between. CDR1 and CDR2 from the germline V gene are MDHEN and SYDVKM. The chain's CDR3 is CASSRSQMHTEAFF. In nucleotides, the CDR3 is TGTGCCAGCAGTCGCTCCCAGATGCACACTGAAGCTTTCTTT.

This clone has more than one count but fewer than ten. V gene TRBV11-3 combines with J gene TRBJ2-2, with D possibly matching TRBD2 (6 bases). There are 16 residues in the CDR3. V was trimmed by 0 bases and J by 3 bases, leaving 11 bases between them. From germline, CDR1 is SGHNT and CDR2 YENEEA. The CDR3 nucleotides are TGTGCCAGCAGCTTAGATGGGGGGAGCCACACCGGGGAGCTGTTTTTT. Translation gives CASSLDGGSHTGELFF. The full variable domain, with the rest looked up from reference TRBV11-3 and TRBJ2-2, is EAGVVQSPRYKIIEKKQPVAFWCNPISGHNTLYWYLQNLGQGPELLIRYENEEAVDDSQLPKDRFSAERLKGVDSTLKIQPAELGDSAVYLCASSLDGGSHTGELFFGEGSRLTVL.